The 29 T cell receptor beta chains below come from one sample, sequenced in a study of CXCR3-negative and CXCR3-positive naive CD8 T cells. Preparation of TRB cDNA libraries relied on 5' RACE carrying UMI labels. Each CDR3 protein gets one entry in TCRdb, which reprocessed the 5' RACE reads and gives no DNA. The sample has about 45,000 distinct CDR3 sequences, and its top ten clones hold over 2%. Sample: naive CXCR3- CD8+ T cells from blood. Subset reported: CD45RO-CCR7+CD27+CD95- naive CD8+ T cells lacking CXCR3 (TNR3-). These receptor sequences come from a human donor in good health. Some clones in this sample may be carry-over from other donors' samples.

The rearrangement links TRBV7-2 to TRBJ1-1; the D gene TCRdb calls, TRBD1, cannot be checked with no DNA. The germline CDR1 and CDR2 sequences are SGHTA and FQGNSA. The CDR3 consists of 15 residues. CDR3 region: CASSHTSGGLTEAFF.

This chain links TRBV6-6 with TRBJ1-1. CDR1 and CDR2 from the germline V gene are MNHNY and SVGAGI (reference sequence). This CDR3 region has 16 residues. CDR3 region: CASSYPPTGVNTEAFF.

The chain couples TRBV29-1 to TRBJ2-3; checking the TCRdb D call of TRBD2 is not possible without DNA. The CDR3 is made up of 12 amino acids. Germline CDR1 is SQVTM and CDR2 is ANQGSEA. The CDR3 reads CSVEREADTQYF.

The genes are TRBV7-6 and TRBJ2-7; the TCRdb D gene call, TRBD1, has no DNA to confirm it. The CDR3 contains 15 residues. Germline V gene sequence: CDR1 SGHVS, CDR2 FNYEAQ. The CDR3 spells CASSQQTGTTREQYF.

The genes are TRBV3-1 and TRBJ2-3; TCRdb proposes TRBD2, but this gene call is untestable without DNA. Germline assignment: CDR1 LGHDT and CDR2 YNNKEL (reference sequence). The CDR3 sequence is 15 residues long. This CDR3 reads CASKSSGSTTDTQYF.

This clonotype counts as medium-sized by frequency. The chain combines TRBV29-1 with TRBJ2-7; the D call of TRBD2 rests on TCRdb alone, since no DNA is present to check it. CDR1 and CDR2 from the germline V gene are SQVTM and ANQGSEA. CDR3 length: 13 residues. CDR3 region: CSVGTAGTYEQYF.

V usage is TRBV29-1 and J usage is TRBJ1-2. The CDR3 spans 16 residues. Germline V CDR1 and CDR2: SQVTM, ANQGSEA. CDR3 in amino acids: CSALTDRIPSNYGYTF.

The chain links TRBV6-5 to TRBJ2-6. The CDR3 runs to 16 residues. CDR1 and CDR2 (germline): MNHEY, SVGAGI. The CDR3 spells CASSYSVASGANVLTF.

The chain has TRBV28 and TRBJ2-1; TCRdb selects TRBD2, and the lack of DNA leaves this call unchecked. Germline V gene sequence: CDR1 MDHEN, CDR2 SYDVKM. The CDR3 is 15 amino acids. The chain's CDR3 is CASSLLAGGPNEQFF.

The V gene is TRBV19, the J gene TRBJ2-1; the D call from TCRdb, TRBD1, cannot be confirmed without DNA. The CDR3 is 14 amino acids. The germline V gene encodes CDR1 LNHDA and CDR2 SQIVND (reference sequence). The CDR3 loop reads CATRGGPPHDEQFF.

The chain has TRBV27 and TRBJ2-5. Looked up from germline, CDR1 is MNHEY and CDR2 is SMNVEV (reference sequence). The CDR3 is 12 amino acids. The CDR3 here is CASSSTQETQYF.

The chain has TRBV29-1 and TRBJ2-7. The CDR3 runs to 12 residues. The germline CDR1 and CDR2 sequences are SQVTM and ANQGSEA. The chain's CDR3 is CRVEDGSYEQYF.

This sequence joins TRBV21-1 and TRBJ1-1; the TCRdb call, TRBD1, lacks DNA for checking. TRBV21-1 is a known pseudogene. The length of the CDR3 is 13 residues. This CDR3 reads CASSKRGETEAFF.

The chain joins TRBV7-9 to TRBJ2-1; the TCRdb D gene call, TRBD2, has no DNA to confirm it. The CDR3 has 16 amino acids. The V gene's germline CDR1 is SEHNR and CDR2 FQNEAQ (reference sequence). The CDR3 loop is CASSLLGLAGRDEQFF.

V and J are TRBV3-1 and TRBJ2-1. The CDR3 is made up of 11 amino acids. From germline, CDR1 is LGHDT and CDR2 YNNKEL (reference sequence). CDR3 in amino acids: CASSQAPDVYF.

The CDR3 region is CASSEYDIPAETQYF. The chain has TRBV25-1 and TRBJ2-5. This CDR3 has 15 residues. Looked up from germline, CDR1 is MGHDK and CDR2 is SYGVNS.

The CDR3 loop is CASKDSQRTYEQYF. This chain connects TRBV28 to TRBJ2-7; TCRdb's D call of TRBD1 is untestable without DNA. CDR1 and CDR2 from the germline V gene are MDHEN and SYDVKM. CDR3 length: 14 amino acids.

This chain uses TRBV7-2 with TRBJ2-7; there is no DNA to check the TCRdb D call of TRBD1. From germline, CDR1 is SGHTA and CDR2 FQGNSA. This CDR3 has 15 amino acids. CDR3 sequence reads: CASSLGTGGPYEQYF.

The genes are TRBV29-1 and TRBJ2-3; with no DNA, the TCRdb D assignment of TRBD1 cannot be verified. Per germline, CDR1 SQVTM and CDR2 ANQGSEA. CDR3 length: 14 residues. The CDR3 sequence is CSVEGRFPVDTQYF.

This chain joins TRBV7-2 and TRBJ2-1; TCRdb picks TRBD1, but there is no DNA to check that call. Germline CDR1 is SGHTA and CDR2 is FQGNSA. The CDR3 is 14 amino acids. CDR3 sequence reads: CASSLDRGNNEQFF.

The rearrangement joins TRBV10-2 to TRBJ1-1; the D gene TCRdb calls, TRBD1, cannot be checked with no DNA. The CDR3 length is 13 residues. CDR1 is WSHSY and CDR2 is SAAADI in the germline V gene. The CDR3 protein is CAGSSTGYTEAFF.

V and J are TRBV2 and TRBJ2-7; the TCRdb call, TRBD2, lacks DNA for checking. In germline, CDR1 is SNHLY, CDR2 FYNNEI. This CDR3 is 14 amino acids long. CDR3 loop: CASSQPGLAYEQYF.

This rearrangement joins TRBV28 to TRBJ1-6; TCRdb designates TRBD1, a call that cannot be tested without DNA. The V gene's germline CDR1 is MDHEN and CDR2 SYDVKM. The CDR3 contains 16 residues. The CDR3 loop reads CASSYAPGQVNSPLHF.

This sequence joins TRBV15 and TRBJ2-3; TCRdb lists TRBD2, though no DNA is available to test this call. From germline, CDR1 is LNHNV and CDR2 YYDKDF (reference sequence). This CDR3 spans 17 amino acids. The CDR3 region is CATSRDWTSESTDTQYF.

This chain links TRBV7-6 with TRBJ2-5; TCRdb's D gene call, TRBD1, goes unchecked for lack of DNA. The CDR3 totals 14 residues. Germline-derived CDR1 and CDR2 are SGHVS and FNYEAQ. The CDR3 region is CASSLGGALETQYF.

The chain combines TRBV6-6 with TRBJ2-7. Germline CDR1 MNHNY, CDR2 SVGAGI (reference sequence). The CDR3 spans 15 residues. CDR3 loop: CASSYSIVGAYEQYF.

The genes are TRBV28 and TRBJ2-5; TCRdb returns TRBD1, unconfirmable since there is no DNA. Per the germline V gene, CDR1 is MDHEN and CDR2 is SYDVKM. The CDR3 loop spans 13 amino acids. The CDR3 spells CASIARDKETQYF.

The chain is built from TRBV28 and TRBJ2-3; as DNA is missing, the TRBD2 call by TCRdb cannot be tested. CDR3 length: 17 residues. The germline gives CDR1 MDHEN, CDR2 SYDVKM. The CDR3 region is CASTQLSLRGSPDTQYF.

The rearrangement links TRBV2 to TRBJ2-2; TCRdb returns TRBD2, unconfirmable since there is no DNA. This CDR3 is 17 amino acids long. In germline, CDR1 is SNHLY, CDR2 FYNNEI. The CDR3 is CASSYYVRVENTGELFF. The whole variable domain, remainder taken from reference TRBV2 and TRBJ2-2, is EPEVTQTPSHQVTQMGQEVILRCVPISNHLYFYWYRQILGQKVEFLVSFYNNEISEKSEIFDDQFSVERPDGSNFTLKIRSTKLEDSAMYFCASSYYVRVENTGELFFGEGSRLTVL.